The count of the clone carrying this T cell receptor beta chain is one. This CDR3 is built from 14 residues. V shed 4 bases, J shed 6 bases, and the junction held 9 bases outside the gene matches. Germline values: CDR1 SGHRS, CDR2 YFSETQ. The time point is: peripheral blood 6 weeks after treatment start. Pretreatment and on-treatment samples were taken, numbering 1 to 8 per patient. The data were taken from a study of PD-L1 blockade in urothelial cancer. The wider study: Of 29 patients, some 25 were males with bladder-origin urothelial cancer.

Synthetic templates analogous to TCR were spiked into all PCRs individually. Produced via immunoSEQ multiplex PCR; TCRdb's table is partial and in-frame only. The table lists 100,000 to 150,000 clones, roughly 86% of them singletons. The source material was PBMCs, sampled around atezolizumab (anti-PD-L1) treatment. This sequence was found in a middle-aged man with urothelial cancer. The rearrangement links TRBV5-1 to TRBJ2-7; TRBD2 matches at 8 bases. Here the CDR3 DNA reads TGCGCCAGCAGCGGTAGCGGGATCGGGGGCGAGCAGTACTTC. Translated: CASSGSGIGGEQYF.